This TCR beta chain was identified during a study of blood T cell repertoires in COVID-19. Across the study: Sites across the United States, Italy and Spain contributed samples from acute and convalescent COVID-19. T cells, B-cell-depleted T cells, or PBMCs provided the cDNA or gDNA that served as material.

The CDR3 covers 13 residues. The V gene's germline CDR1 is SGHRS and CDR2 YFSETQ. The V end lost 8 bases, the J end lost 8 bases, and 17 bases lay between the germline ends. As processed by the authors: From reference gene primer amplification, estimates of nucleated cell counts were derived. The data were produced by immunoSEQ multiplex PCR, yet TCRdb's version contains in-frame clones alone and is incomplete. V and J calls plus clone size are reproduced from that table; the DNA served to infer D and trimming. There are around 37,000 clones in the sample; 88% occur only once, and around 2.4% lies in the top ten.

This TCR derives from a human donor in a cohort sampled during active COVID-19. V usage is TRBV5-1 and J usage is TRBJ2-1; D might be TRBD2 (5 bases). The sequenced material came from peripheral blood. CDR3 sequence reads: CASGKTLGDEQFF. The CDR3 DNA follows: TGCGCCAGTGGGAAAACGCTCGGGGATGAGCAGTTCTTC.